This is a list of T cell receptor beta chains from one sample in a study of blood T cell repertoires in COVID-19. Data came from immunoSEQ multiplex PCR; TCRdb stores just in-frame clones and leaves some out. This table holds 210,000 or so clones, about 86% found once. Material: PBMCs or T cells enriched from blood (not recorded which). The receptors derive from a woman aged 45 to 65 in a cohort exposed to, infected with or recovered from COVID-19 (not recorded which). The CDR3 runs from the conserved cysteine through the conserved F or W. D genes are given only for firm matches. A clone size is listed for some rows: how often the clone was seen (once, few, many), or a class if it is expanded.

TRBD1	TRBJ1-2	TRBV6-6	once	CASSGQGASRYGYTF	TGTGCCAGCAGTGGACAGGGGGCGTCTCGATATGGCTACACCTTC
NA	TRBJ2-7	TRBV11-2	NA	CASSLGRLYEQYF	TGTGCCAGCAGCTTAGGGCGGCTCTACGAGCAGTACTTC
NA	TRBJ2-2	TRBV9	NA	CASGNRGTGELFF	TGTGCCAGCGGTAATAGGGGAACCGGGGAGCTGTTTTTT
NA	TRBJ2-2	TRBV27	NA	CASSYAGSYNTGELFF	TGTGCCAGCAGTTACGCGGGGAGCTATAACACCGGGGAGCTGTTTTTT
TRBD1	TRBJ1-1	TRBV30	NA	CAWSEARRGPRTEAFF	TGTGCCTGGAGTGAAGCCCGAAGGGGGCCCAGGACTGAAGCTTTCTTT
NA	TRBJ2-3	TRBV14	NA	CASSQETSTDTQYF	TGTGCCAGCAGCCAAGAAACAAGCACAGATACGCAGTATTTT
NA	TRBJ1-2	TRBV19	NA	CASTRTIPNYGYTF	TGTGCCAGTACCCGGACAATCCCTAACTATGGCTACACCTTC
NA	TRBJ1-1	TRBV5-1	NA	CASSTVMNTEAFF	TGCGCCAGCAGCACGGTCATGAACACTGAAGCTTTCTTT
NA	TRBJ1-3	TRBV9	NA	CASSVGVGTPGNTIYF	TGTGCCAGCAGCGTAGGGGTCGGGACACCTGGAAACACCATATATTTT
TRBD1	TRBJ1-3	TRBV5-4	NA	CASSVTGGSGNTIYF	TGTGCCAGCAGCGTTACAGGGGGCTCTGGAAACACCATATATTTT
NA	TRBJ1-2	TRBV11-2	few	CASSRTSLYGYTF	TGTGCCAGCAGTCGGACAAGTCTCTATGGCTACACCTTC
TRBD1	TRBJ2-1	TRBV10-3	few	CAISESRDRGNEQFF	TGTGCCATCAGCGAGTCTCGGGACAGGGGCAATGAGCAGTTCTTC
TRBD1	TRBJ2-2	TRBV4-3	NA	CASSQETGTGKTGELFF	TGCGCCAGCAGCCAAGAGACCGGGACAGGGAAAACCGGGGAGCTGTTTTTT
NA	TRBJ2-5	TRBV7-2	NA	CASSLQNSGLAQETQYF	TGTGCCAGCAGCCTCCAAAATAGCGGCCTTGCTCAAGAGACCCAGTACTTC
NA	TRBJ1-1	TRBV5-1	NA	CASSLLQGRNTEAFF	TGCGCCAGCAGCTTGCTCCAGGGGCGAAACACTGAAGCTTTCTTT
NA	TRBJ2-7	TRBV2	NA	CASSETAGGFYEQYF	TGTGCCAGCAGTGAAACGGCAGGGGGGTTTTACGAGCAGTACTTC
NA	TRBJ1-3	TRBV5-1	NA	CASSLASGPAVGNTIYF	TGCGCCAGCAGCTTGGCCTCTGGGCCGGCAGTGGGAAACACCATATATTTT
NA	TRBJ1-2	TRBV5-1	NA	CASSLVSRTDANYGYTF	TGCGCCAGCAGCTTGGTGTCCCGGACTGACGCTAACTATGGCTACACCTTC
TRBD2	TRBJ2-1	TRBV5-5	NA	CASSFSGGGTDEQFF	TGTGCCAGCAGCTTTAGTGGCGGGGGGACCGATGAGCAGTTCTTC
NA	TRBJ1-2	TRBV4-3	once	CASSPRGDYGYTF	TGCGCCAGCAGCCCCAGGGGTGACTATGGCTACACCTTC
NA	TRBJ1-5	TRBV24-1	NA	CATSEGVRPQHF	TGTGCCACCAGTGAGGGAGTGAGGCCCCAGCATTTT
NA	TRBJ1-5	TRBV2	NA	CASSGGNRNQPQHF	TGTGCCAGCAGTGGGGGAAACAGGAATCAGCCCCAGCATTTT
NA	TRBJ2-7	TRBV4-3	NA	CASSQELFYEQYF	TGCGCCAGCAGCCAAGAGTTATTCTACGAGCAGTACTTC
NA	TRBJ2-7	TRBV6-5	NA	CASSDSSYEQYF	TGTGCCAGCAGCGACAGCTCCTACGAGCAGTACTTC
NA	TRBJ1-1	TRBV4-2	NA	CASSPGDRKNTEAFF	TGTGCCAGCAGCCCGGGGGACCGCAAGAACACTGAAGCTTTCTTT
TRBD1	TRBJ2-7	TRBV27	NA	CASSRTGTGFEQYF	TGTGCCAGCAGCCGAACCGGGACAGGGTTCGAGCAGTACTTC
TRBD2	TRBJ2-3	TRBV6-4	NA	CASSETSGGAGDTQYF	TGTGCCAGCAGTGAGACTAGCGGGGGGGCAGGAGATACGCAGTATTTT
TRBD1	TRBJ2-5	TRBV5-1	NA	CASSGRGQGSGETQYF	TGCGCCAGCAGCGGAAGGGGACAGGGGAGTGGAGAGACCCAGTACTTC